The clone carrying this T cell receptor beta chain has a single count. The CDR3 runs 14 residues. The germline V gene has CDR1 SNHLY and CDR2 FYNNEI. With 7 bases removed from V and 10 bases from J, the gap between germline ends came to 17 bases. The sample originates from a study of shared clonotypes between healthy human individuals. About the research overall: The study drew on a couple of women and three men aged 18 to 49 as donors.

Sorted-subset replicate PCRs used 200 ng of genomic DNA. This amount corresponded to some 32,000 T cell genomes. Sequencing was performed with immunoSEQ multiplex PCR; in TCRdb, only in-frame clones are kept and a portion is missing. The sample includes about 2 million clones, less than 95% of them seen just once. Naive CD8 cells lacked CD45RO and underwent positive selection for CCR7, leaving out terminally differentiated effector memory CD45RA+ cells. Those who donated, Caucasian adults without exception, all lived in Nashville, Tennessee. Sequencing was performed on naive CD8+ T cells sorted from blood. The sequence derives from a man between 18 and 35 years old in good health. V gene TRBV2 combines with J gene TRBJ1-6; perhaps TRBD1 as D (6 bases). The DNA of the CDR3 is TGTGCCAGCACCGAGGGGGTTCTGATGTCACCCCTCCACTTT. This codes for CASTEGVLMSPLHF.